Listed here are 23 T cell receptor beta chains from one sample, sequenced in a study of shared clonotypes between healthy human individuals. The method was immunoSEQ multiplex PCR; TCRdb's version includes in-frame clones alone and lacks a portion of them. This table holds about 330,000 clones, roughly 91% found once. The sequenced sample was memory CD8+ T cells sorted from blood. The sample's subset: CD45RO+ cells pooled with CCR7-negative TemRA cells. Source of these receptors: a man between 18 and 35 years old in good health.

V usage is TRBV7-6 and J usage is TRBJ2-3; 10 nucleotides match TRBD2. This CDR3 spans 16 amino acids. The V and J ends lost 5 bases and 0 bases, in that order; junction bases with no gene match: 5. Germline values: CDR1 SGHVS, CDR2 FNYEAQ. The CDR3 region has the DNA TGTGCCAGCAGCCCACTAGCGGGGATAAGCACAGATACGCAGTATTTT. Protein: CASSPLAGISTDTQYF.

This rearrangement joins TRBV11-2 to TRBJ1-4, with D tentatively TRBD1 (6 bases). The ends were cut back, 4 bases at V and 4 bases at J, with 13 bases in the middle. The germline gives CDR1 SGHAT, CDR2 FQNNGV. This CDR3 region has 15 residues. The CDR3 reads CASSYRGDRNEKLFF. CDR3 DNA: TGTGCCAGCAGCTATAGGGGGGACCGTAATGAAAAACTGTTTTTT. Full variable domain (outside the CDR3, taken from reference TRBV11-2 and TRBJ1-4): EAGVAQSPRYKIIEKRQSVAFWCNPISGHATLYWYQQILGQGPKLLIQFQNNGVVDDSQLPKDRFSAERLKGVDSTLKIQPAKLEDSAVYLCASSYRGDRNEKLFFGSGTQLSVL.

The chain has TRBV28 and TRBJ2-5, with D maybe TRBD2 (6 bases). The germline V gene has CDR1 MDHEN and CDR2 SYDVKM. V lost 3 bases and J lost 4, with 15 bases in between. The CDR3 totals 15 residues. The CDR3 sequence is CASSFVLGLGETQYF. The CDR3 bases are TGTGCCAGCAGTTTTGTGTTGGGACTGGGAGAGACCCAGTACTTC.

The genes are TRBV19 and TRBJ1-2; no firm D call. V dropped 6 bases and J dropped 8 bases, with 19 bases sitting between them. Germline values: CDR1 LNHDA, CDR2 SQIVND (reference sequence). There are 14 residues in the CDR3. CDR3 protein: CASSHASVHGGYTF. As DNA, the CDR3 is TGTGCCAGTAGCCATGCCTCCGTCCATGGGGGCTACACCTTC.

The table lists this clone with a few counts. As DNA, the CDR3 is TGTGCCAGCAGCTTATATCCCCCAGGGGCGGGAGATGACGCGCAGTACTTC. Translated, it gives CASSLYPPGAGDDAQYF. This chain links TRBV7-8 with TRBJ2-7, with D perhaps TRBD2 (7 bases). Trimming took off 2 bases at V and 9 bases at J, with 26 bases between the two ends. Germline V CDR1 and CDR2: SGHVS, FQNEAQ. The length of the CDR3 is 17 residues.

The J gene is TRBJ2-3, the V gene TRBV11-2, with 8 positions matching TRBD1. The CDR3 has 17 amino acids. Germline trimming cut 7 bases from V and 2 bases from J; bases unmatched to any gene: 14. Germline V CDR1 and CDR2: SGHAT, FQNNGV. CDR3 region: CASIRLRGQAPTDTQYF. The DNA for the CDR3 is TGTGCCAGCATCCGCCTCCGGGGACAGGCCCCCACAGATACGCAGTATTTT. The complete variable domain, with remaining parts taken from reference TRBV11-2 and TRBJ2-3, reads EAGVAQSPRYKIIEKRQSVAFWCNPISGHATLYWYQQILGQGPKLLIQFQNNGVVDDSQLPKDRFSAERLKGVDSTLKIQPAKLEDSAVYLCASIRLRGQAPTDTQYFGPGTRLTVL.

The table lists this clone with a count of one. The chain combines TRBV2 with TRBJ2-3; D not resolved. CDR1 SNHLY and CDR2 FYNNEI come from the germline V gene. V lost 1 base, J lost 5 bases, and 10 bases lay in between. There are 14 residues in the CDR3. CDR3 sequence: CASSEVLGGDTQYF. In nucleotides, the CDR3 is TGTGCCAGCAGTGAAGTCCTCGGCGGAGATACGCAGTATTTT.

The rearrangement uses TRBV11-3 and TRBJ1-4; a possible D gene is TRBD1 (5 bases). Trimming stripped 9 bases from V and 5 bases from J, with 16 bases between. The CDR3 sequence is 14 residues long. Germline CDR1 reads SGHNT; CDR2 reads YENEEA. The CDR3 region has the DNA TGTGCCAGTAGATCAGGAGGGGACAATGAAAAACTGTTTTTT. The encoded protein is CASRSGGDNEKLFF.

CDR3 DNA sequence: TGTGCCAGCAGTACGACAGGGTCCGTCGACATTCAGTACTTC. Its translation is CASSTTGSVDIQYF. This sequence joins TRBV27 and TRBJ2-4; 7 bases match TRBD1. CDR3 length: 14 residues. The V gene's germline CDR1 is MNHEY and CDR2 SMNVEV (reference sequence). With 5 bases clipped from V and 8 bases from J, the junction kept 9 bases outside the gene matches.

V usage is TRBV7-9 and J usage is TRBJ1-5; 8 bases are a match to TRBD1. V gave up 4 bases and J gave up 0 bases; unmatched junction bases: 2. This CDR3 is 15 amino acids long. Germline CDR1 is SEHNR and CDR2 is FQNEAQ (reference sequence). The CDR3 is CASSSTGASNQPQHF. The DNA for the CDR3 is TGTGCCAGCAGCTCGACAGGGGCTAGCAATCAGCCCCAGCATTTT.

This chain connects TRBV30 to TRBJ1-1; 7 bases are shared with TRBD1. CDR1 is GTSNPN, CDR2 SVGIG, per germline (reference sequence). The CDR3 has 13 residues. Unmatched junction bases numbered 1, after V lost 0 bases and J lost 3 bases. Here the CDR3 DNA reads TGTGCCTGGAGTGTTCAGGGGGACACTGAAGCTTTCTTT. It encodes CAWSVQGDTEAFF.

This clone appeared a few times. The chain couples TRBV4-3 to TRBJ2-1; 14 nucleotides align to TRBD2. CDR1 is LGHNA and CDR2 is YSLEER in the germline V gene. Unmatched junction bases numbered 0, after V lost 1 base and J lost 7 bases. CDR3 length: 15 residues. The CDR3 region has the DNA TGCGCCAGCAGCCAAGGACTAGCGGGAGGGAATGAGCAGTTCTTC. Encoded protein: CASSQGLAGGNEQFF.

The CDR3 sequence: CASSIVGRENTEAFF. CDR3 in DNA: TGTGCCAGTAGTATAGTTGGGAGAGAGAACACTGAAGCTTTCTTT. The J gene is TRBJ1-1, the V gene TRBV19, with D uncertain. CDR1 is LNHDA, CDR2 SQIVND, per germline (reference sequence). Trimming took off 1 base at V and 1 base at J, with 10 bases between the two ends. This CDR3 region has 15 residues. Looking up the rest from reference TRBV19 and TRBJ1-1 gives the full variable domain: DGGITQSPKYLFRKEGQNVTLSCEQNLNHDAMYWYRQDPGQGLRLIYYSQIVNDFQKGDIAEGYSVSREKKESFPLTVTSAQKNPTAFYLCASSIVGRENTEAFFGQGTRLTVV.

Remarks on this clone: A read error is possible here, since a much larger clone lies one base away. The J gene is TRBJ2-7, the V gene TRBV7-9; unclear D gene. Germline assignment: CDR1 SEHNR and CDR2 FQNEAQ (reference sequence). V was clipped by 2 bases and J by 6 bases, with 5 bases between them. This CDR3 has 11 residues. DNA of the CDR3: TGTGCCAGCAGCTTAAACTTCGAGCAGTACTTC. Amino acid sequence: CASSLNFEQYF. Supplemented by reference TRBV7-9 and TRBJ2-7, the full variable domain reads DTGVSQNPRHKITKRGQNVTFRCDPISEHNRLYWYRQTLGQGPEFLTYFQNEAQLEKSRLLSDRFSAERPKGSFSTLEIQRTEQGDSAMYLCASSLNFEQYFGPGTRLTVT.

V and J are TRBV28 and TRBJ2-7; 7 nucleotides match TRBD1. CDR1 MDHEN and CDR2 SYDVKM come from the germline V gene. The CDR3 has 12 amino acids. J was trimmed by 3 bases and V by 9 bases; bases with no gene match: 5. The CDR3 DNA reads TGTGCCAGTACCGGGACAGACTACGAGCAGTACTTC. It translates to CASTGTDYEQYF.

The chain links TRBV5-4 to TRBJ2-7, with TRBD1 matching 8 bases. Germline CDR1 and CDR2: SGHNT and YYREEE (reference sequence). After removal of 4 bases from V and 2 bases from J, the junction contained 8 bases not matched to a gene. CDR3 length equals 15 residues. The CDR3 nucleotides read TGTGCCAGCAGCCACGGACAGGGCATAACCTACGAGCAGTACTTC. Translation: CASSHGQGITYEQYF.

The CDR3 region is CASSVPAGEQFF. The DNA of the CDR3 is TGTGCCAGCAGCGTCCCAGCGGGTGAGCAGTTCTTC. The chain combines TRBV9 with TRBJ2-1; D might be TRBD2 (6 bases). V gave up 2 bases and J gave up 9 bases, with 9 bases separating them. CDR1 is SGDLS and CDR2 is YYNGEE in the germline V gene. The CDR3 contains 12 residues. The complete variable domain, with remaining parts taken from reference TRBV9 and TRBJ2-1, reads DSGVTQTPKHLITATGQRVTLRCSPRSGDLSVYWYQQSLDQGLQFLIQYYNGEERAKGNILERFSAQQFPDLHSELNLSSLELGDSALYFCASSVPAGEQFFGPGTRLTVL.

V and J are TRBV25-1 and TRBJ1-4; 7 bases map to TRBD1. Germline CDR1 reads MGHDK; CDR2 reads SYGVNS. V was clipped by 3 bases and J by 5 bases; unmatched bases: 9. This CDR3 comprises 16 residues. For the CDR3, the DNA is TGTGCCAGCAGTGAGAAGGGGGCGGCCAGAAATGAAAAACTGTTTTTT. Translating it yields CASSEKGAARNEKLFF. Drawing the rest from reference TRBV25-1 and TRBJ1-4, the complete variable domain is EADIYQTPRYLVIGTGKKITLECSQTMGHDKMYWYQQDPGMELHLIHYSYGVNSTEKGDLSSESTVSRIRTEHFPLTLESARPSHTSQYLCASSEKGAARNEKLFFGSGTQLSVL.

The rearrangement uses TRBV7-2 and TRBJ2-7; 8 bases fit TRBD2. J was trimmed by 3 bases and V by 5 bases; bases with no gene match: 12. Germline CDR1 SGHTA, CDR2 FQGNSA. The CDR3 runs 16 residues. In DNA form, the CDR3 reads TGTGCCAGCAGCCCGTCCGCACGCGGGGGGAGCTACGAGCAGTACTTC. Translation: CASSPSARGGSYEQYF.

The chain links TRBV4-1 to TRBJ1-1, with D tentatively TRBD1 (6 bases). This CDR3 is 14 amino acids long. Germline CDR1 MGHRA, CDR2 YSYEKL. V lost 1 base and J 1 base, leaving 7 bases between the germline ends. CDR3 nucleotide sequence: TGCGCCAGCAGCCAAGGACAGGCGAACACTGAAGCTTTCTTT. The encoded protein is CASSQGQANTEAFF.

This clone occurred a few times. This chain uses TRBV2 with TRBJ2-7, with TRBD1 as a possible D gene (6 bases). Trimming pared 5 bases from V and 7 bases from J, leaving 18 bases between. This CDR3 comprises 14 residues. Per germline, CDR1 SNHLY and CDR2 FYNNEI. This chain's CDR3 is CASSTLGGRREQYF. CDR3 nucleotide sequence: TGTGCCAGCAGTACCCTAGGGGGACGGAGGGAGCAGTACTTC.

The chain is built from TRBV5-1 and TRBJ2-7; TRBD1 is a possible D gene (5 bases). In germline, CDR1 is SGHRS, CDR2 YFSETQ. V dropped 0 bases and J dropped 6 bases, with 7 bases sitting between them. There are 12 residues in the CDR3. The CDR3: CASSLVGVEQYF. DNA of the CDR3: TGCGCCAGCAGCTTGGTAGGGGTCGAGCAGTACTTC.

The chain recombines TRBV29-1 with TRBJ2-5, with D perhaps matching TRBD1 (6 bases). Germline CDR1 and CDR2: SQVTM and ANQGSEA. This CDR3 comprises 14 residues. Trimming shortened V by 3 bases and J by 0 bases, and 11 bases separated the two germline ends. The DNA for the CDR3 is TGCAGCGTTGAGTCTAGGGGGTACCAAGAGACCCAGTACTTC. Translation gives CSVESRGYQETQYF.